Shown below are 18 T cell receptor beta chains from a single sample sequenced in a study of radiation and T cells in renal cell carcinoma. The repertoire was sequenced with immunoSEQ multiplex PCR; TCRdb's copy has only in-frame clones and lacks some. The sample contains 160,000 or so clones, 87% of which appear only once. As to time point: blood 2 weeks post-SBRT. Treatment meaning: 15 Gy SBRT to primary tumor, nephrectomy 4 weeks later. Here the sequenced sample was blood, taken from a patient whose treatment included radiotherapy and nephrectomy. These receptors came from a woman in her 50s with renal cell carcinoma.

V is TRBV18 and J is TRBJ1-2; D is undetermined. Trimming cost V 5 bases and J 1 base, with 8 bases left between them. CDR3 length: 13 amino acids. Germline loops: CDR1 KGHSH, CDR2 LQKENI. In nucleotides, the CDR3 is TGTGCCAGCTCATATCAGGTTAACTATGGCTACACCTTC. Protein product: CASSYQVNYGYTF.

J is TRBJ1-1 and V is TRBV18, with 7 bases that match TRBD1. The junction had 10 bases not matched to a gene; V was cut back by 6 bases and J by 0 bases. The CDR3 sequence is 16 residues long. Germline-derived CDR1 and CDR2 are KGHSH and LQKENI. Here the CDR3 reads CASSPWVQGMNTEAFF. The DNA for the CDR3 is TGTGCCAGCTCCCCATGGGTACAGGGGATGAACACTGAAGCTTTCTTT. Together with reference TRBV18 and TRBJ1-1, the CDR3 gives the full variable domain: NAGVMQNPRHLVRRRGQEARLRCSPMKGHSHVYWYRQLPEEGLKFMVYLQKENIIDESGMPKERFSAEFPKEGPSILRIQQVVRGDSAAYFCASSPWVQGMNTEAFFGQGTRLTVV.

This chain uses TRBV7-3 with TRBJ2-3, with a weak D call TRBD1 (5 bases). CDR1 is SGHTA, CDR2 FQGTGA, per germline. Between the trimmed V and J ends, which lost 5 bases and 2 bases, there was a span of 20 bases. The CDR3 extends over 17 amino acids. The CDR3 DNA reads TGTGCCAGCAGCCGGACACCAGTCAACCTTTACACAGATACGCAGTATTTT. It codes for CASSRTPVNLYTDTQYF.

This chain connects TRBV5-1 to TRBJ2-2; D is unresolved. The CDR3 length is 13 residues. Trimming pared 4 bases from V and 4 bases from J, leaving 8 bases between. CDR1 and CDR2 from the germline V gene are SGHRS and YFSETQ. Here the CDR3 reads CASSPDRTGELFF. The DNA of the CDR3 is TGCGCCAGCAGCCCAGACCGCACCGGGGAGCTGTTTTTT.

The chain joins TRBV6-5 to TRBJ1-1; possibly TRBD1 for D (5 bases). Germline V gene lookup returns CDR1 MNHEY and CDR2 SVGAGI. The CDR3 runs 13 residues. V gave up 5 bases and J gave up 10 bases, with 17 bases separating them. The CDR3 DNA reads TGTGCCAGCAGTCCCCCTGGGGTGGGGGTAGCTTTCTTT. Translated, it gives CASSPPGVGVAFF.

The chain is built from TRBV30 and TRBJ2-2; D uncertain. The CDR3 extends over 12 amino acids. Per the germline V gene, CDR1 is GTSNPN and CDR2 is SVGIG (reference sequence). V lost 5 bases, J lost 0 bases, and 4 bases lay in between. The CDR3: CAWRTNTGELFF. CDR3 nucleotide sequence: TGTGCCTGGCGGACGAACACCGGGGAGCTGTTTTTT.

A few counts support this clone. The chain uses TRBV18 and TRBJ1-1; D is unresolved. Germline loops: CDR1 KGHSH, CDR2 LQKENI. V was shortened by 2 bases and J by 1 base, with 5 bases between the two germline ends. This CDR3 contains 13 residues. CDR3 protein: CASSPDQNTEAFF. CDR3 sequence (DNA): TGTGCCAGCTCACCAGACCAGAACACTGAAGCTTTCTTT.

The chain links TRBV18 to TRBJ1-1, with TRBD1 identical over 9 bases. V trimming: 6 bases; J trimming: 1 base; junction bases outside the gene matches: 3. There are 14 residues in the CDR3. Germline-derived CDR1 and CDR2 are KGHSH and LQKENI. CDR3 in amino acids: CASSQGQGNTEAFF. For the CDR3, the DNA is TGTGCCAGCTCTCAGGGACAGGGGAACACTGAAGCTTTCTTT.

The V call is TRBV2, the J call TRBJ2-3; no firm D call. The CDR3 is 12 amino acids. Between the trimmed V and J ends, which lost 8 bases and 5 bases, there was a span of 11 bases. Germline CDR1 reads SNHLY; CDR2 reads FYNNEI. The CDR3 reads CASRRLEDTQYF. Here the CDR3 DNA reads TGTGCCAGCCGTAGACTCGAAGATACGCAGTATTTT.

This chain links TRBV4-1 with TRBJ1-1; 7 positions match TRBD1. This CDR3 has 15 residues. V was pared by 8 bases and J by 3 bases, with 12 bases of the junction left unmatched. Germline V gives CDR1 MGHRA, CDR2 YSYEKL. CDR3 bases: TGCGCCAGCTCTACCCCAGGGGGATGGGACACTGAAGCTTTCTTT. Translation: CASSTPGGWDTEAFF.

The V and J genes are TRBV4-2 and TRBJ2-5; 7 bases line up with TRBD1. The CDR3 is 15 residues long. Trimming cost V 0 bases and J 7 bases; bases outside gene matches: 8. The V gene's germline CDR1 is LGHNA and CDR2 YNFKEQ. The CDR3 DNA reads TGTGCCAGCAGCCAAGAGAACACAGGGACAGTGACCCAGTACTTC. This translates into CASSQENTGTVTQYF.

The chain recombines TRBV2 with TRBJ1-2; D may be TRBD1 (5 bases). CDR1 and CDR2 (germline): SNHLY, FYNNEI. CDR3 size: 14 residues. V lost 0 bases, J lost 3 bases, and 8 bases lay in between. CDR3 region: CASSEATRDYGYTF. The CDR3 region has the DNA TGTGCCAGCAGTGAAGCGACCAGGGACTATGGCTACACCTTC.

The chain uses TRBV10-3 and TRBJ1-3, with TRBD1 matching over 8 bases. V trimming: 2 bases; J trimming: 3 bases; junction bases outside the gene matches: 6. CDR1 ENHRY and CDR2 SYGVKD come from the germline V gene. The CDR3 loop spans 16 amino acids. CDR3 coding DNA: TGTGCCATCAGTGAGCCAAGGACAGGGAATGGAAACACCATATATTTT. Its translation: CAISEPRTGNGNTIYF.

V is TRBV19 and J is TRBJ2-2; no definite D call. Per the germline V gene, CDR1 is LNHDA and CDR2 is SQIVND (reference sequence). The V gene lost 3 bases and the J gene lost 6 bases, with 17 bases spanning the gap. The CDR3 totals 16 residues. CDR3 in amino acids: CASSMIEGPKAGELFF. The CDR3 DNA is TGTGCCAGTAGTATGATAGAAGGCCCAAAAGCCGGGGAGCTGTTTTTT.

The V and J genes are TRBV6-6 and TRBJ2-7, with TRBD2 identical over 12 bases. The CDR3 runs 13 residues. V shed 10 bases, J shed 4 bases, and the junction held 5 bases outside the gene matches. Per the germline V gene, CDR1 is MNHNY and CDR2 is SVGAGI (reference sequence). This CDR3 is CATLAGGQYEQYF. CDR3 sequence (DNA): TGTGCCACCCTAGCGGGGGGGCAGTACGAGCAGTACTTC.

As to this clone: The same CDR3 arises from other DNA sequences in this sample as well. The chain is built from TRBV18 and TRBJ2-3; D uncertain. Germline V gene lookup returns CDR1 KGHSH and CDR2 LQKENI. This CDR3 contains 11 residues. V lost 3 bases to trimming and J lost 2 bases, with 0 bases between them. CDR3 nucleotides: TGTGCCAGCTCACCCACAGATACGCAGTATTTT. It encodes CASSPTDTQYF.

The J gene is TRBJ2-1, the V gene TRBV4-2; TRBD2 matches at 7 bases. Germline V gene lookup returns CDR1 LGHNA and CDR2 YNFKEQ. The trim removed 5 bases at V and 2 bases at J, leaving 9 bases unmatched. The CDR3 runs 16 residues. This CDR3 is CASSSSGAGPYNEQFF. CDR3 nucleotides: TGTGCCAGCAGCTCGAGCGGGGCTGGACCCTACAATGAGCAGTTCTTC.

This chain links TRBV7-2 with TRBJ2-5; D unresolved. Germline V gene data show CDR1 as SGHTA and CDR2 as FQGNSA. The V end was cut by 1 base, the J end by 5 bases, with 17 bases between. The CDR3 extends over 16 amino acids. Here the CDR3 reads CASSLGVTKNYETQYF. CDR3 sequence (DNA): TGTGCCAGCAGCTTAGGGGTGACGAAGAACTACGAGACCCAGTACTTC.